This T cell receptor (beta chain) stems from a study of blood T cell repertoires in COVID-19. The authors' processing: The assay estimated nucleated cells by amplifying reference gene primers. The protocol was immunoSEQ multiplex PCR, while the TCRdb copy is restricted to in-frame clones and leaves out a portion. V and J calls and clone size follow that table, whereas D and trimming were derived from the DNA. Found here are 95,000 to 150,000 clones, around 87% of them singletons; the top ten hold approximately 2.3%. V lost 0 bases and J 5 bases, leaving 7 bases between the germline ends. In germline, CDR1 is SGHTA, CDR2 FQGNSA. The CDR3 runs to 13 residues.

The sequencing input was peripheral blood. This clonotype originated in a woman aged 50 to 65 with acute or convalescent COVID-19. The chain joins TRBV7-2 to TRBJ2-5; D remains unclear. CDR3 nucleotide sequence: TGTGCCAGCAGCTTAGCAAGTGGCGAGACCCAGTACTTC. Translating gives CASSLASGETQYF.